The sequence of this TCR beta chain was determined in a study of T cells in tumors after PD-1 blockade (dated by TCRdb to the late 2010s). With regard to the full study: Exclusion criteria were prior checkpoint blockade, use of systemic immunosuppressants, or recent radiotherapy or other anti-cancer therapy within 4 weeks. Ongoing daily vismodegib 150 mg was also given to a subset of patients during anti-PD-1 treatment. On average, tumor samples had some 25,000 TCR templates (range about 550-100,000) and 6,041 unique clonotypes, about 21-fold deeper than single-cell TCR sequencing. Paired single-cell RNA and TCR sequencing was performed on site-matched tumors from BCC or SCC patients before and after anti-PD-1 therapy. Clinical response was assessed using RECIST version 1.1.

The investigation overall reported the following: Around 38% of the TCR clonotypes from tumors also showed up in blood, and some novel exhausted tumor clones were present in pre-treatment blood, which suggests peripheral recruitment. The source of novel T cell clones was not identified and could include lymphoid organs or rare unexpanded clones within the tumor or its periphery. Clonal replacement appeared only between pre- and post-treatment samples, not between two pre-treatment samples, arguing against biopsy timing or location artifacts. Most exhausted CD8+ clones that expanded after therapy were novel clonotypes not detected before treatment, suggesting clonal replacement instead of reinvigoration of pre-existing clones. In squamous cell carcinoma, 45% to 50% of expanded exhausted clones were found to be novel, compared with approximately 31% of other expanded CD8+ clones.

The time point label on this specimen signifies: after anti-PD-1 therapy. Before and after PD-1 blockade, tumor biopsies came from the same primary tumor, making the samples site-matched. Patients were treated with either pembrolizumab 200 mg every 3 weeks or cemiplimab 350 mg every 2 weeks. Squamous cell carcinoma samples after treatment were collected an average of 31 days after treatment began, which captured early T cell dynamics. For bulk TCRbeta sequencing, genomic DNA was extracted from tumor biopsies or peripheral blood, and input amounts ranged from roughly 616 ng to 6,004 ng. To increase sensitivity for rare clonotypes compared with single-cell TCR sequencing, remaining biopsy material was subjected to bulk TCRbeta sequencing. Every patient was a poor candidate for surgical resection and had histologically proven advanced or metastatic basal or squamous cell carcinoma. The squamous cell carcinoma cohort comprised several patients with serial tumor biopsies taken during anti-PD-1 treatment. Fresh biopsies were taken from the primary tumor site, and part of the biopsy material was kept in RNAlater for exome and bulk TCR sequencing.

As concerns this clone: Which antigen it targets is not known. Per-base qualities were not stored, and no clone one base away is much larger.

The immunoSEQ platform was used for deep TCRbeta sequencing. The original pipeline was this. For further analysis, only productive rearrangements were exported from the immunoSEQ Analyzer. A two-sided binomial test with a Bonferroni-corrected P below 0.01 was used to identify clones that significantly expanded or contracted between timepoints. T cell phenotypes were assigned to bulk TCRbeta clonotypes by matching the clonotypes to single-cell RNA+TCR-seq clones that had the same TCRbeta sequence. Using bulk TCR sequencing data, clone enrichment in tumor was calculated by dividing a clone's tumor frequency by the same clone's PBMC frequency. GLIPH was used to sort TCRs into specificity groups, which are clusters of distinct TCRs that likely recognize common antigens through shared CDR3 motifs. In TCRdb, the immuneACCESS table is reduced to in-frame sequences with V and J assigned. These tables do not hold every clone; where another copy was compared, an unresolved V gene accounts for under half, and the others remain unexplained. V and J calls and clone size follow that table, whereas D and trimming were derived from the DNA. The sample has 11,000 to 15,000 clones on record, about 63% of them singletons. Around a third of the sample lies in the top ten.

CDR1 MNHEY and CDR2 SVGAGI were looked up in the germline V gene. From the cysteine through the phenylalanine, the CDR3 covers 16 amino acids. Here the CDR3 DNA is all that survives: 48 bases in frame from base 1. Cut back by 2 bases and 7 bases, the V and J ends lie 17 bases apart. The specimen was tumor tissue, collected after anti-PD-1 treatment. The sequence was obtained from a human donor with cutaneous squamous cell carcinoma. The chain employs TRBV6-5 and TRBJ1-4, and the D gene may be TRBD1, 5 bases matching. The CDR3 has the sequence CASSYHVPGLSEKLFF. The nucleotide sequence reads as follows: TGTGCCAGCAGTTACCACGTTCCGGGGCTTTCTGAAAAACTGTTTTTT.